The clone carrying this TCR beta chain was recorded many times. Antigen: not known. Naive CD8 T cells were sorted, and the gate applied was CD8+CD4-CCR7+CD45RA+. This entry is derived from a study of molecular identifiers for immune sequencing clone quantification. In the study overall: In replicates, RNA taken from 20,000 or 100,000 naive CD8 cells was divided five ways, and four portions underwent sequencing. Whole-study results and caveats: Spiked Jurkat TCR RNA from one cell was reportedly detectable among about 1 million naive cells. Clonotypes surpassing 20 RNA copies contained over 97% of effector molecules, versus under 1% in naive cells.

CDR3 length equals 15 residues. The V gene lost 0 bases and the J gene lost 7 bases, with 15 bases spanning the gap. Germline assignment: CDR1 LGHNA and CDR2 YSLEER. TCRdb re-analysed the PCR reads in MiXCR, keeping a single row per CDR3 protein. The sample has fewer than 350,000 distinct CDR3 sequences, roughly a quarter seen once. The sequencing sample was made of naive CD8+ T cells from blood, with Jurkat cell RNA spiked in. As for subset: FACS-sorted CD8+CD4-CCR7+CD45RA+ naive T cells. The V call is TRBV4-3, the J call TRBJ2-5, with D perhaps TRBD1 or TRBD2 (5 bases each). The TCR originated in a human donor in good health. Some libraries in this study had Jurkat cell RNA spiked in. The CDR3 DNA sequence: TGCGCCAGCAGCCAAGATCCATCCGGGGCCGGGACCCAGTACTTC. Amino acid sequence: CASSQDPSGAGTQYF.